This T cell receptor (beta chain) was identified in a study of a mutant IDH1 vaccine in newly diagnosed glioma. Whole-study context: Patients previously underwent radiotherapy, temozolomide, or both, and most underwent both.

The repertoire was sequenced with immunoSEQ multiplex PCR; TCRdb's copy has only in-frame clones and lacks some. Among about 61,000 clones listed, over 70% were seen once. As regards this clone: What it binds is not known.

This sample's time point: week 11, during vaccination. The content of each vaccine dose was 300 ug of mutant IDH1 20-mer peptide, and topical imiquimod accompanied it. This CDR3 contains 14 residues. With 10 bases removed from V and 0 bases from J, the gap between germline ends came to 16 bases. Germline lookup yields CDR1 SNHLY and CDR2 FYNNEI. V usage is TRBV2 and J usage is TRBJ2-7; a possible D gene is TRBD2 (6 bases). This TCR was recovered from a man in his fifties with glioma. The input for sequencing was PBMCs, taken from a glioma patient whose treatment included an IDH1 peptide vaccine. CDR3 sequence (DNA): TGTGCCAACGCCCTAACGGGGGACTCCTACGAGCAGTACTTC. Translation: CANALTGDSYEQYF.